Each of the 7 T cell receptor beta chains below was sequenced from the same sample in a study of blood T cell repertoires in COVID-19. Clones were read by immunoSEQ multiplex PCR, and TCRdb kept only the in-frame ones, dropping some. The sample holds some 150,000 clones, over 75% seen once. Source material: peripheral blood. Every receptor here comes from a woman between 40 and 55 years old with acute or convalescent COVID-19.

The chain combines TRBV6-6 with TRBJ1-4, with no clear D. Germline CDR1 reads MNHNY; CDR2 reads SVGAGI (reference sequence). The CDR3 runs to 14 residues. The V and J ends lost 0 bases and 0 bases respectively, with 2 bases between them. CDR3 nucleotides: TGTGCCAGCAGTTACTCTACAACTAATGAAAAACTGTTTTTT. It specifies CASSYSTTNEKLFF.

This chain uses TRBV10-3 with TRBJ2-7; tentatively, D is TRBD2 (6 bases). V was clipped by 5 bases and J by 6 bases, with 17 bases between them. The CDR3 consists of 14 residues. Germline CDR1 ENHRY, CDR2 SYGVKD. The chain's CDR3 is CAISPDRGFGEQYF. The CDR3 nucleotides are TGTGCCATCAGTCCGGACCGGGGGTTTGGCGAGCAGTACTTC.

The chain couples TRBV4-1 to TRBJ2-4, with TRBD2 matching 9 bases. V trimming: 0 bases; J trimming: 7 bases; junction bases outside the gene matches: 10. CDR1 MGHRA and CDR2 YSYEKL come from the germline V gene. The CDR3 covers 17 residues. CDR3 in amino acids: CASSQELAGTSGNIQYF. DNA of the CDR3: TGCGCCAGCAGCCAAGAGCTAGCGGGGACCTCGGGGAACATTCAGTACTTC.

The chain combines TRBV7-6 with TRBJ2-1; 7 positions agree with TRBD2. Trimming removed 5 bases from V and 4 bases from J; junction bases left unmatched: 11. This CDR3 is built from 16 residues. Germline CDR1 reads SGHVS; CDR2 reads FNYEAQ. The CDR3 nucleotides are TGTGCCAGCAGCACTATTAAGAGCGGGATTTACAATGAGCAGTTCTTC. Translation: CASSTIKSGIYNEQFF. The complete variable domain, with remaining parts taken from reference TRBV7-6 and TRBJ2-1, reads GAGVSQSPRYKVTKRGQDVALRCDPISGHVSLYWYRQALGQGPEFLTYFNYEAQQDKSGLPNDRFSAERPEGSISTLTIQRTEQRDSAMYRCASSTIKSGIYNEQFFGPGTRLTVL.

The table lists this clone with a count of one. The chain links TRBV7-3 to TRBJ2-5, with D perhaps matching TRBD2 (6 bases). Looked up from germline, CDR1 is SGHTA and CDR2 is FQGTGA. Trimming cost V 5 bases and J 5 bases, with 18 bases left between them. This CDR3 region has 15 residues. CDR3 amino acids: CASSLSGGFVETQYF. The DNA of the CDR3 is TGTGCCAGCAGCCTATCTGGGGGGTTCGTGGAGACCCAGTACTTC.

The CDR3 bases are TGTGCCAGCAGCTCGGCCACGACAGGGGGGGACTACGAGCAGTACTTC. This encodes CASSSATTGGDYEQYF. The rearrangement links TRBV14 to TRBJ2-7, with TRBD1 identical over 9 bases. Per the germline V gene, CDR1 is SGHDN and CDR2 is FVKESK. The CDR3 length is 16 residues. The trim removed 5 bases at V and 3 bases at J, leaving 11 bases unmatched.

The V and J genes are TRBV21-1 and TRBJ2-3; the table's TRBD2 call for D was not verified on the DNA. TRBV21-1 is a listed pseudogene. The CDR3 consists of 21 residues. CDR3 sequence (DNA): TGTGCCAGCAGCAAATGGGGGAGGAGGGGAGGATCCGCACGAGGCACAGATACGCAGTATTTT. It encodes CASSKWGRRGGSARGTDTQYF.